This T cell receptor (beta chain) was sequenced during a study of T cell responses to AZD1222 COVID-19 vaccine. The CDR3 extends over 13 amino acids. Trimming removed 6 bases from V and 14 bases from J, with 17 bases in between. TCRdb's table, derived via immunoSEQ multiplex PCR, lists solely in-frame clones and lacks some. The sample shows tens of thousands of clones, about 90% of them seen only once. To note about this clone: Its target is not known.

General study results and limits: Spike as a whole was targeted by vaccine-associated CD4 TCRs, dominant at 160-218 and 743-854. Repertoire sampling was restricted to post-peak T cell response timepoints. Recipients of two AZD1222 doses showed rising Spike-specific TCR breadth and depth.

Sequencing used peripheral blood, obtained on day 0 of MenACWY control vaccination. The gene calls are TRBV12-3 or TRBV12-4 and TRBJ1-6, with D unclear. The receptor comes from an adult in good health. CDR3 nucleotide sequence: TGTGCCAGCAGCCCAGAAACCTCCCAGGCCCTCCACTTT. Its translation is CASSPETSQALHF.